This T cell receptor beta chain appears in the sequencing data of a study of shared clonotypes between healthy human individuals. Across the study: Per donor, CD8 memory used one plate, CD8 naive used two, CD4 memory used three and CD4 naive used three.

Clones were read by immunoSEQ multiplex PCR, and TCRdb kept only the in-frame ones, dropping some. The profile shows 660,000 or so clones, roughly 96% of them singletons. As defined, naive CD8 cells were CD45RO-negative and positively selected for CCR7, with terminally differentiated effector memory CD45RA+ cells excluded. This CDR3 comprises 14 residues. Germline V gene lookup returns CDR1 SQVTM and CDR2 ANQGSEA. The V gene lost 0 bases and the J gene lost 4 bases, with 12 bases spanning the gap. Study conclusions and caveats: Relative to memory subsets, naive subsets generally showed larger estimated richness. Shared clonotypes across all four donors exceeded non-shared ones in generation probability.

Details on this clone: Its antigen is undetermined.

The TCR was taken from a woman under 40 in good health. The sequenced sample was naive CD8+ T cells sorted from blood. The chain has TRBV29-1 and TRBJ2-5, with D possibly being TRBD1 (5 bases). CDR3 nucleotide sequence: TGCAGCGTTGAAGACCTCAGGGTGGGAGAGACCCAGTACTTC. Amino acids: CSVEDLRVGETQYF.